Following are 13 T cell receptor beta chains from one sample sequenced in a study of Tregs in tolerant kidney transplant recipients. Recipients received nonmyeloablative bone marrow transplants from related graft donors, with transient mixed chimerism. The data were produced by immunoSEQ multiplex PCR, yet TCRdb's version contains in-frame clones alone and is incomplete. Of 75,000 to 100,000 clones in the sample, under 95% were seen once. The sample was CD4+ T cells from blood (PBMCs), taken 12 months after the transplant. These receptors were collected from a human patient who received a combined kidney and bone marrow transplant. The graft donor may be the source of some T cells.

This chain joins TRBV18 and TRBJ2-3; no clear D gene. The CDR3 sequence is 15 residues long. The V and J ends lost 3 bases and 0 bases respectively, with 10 bases between them. Per the germline V gene, CDR1 is KGHSH and CDR2 is LQKENI. The CDR3 here is CASSPNIDSTDTQYF. The CDR3 coding sequence is TGTGCCAGCTCACCTAATATAGATAGCACAGATACGCAGTATTTT.

Notes on this clone: A junction end diverges from the germline sequence, so it may reflect a read error. The gene calls are TRBV6-5 and TRBJ1-2, with 8 bases aligning to TRBD1. The CDR3 spans 14 residues. Germline V lookup: CDR1 MNHEY, CDR2 SVGAGI. The CDR3 loop reads CASSYSSATGARFF. The CDR3 coding sequence is TGTGCCAGCAGTTACTCGTCGGCGACAGGGGCTAGGTTCTTC.

The rearrangement joins TRBV7-9 to TRBJ2-1, with a weak D call TRBD1 (8 bases). V lost 5 bases and J lost 2, with 25 bases in between. Germline loops: CDR1 SEHNR, CDR2 FQNEAQ (reference sequence). CDR3 length: 19 amino acids. As DNA, the CDR3 is TGTGCCAGCAGCCCAGGGGGGGTCAGGGGGCCTGCAACCTACAATGAGCAGTTCTTC. This gives the protein CASSPGGVRGPATYNEQFF.

This chain uses TRBV7-3 with TRBJ2-7, with 7 bases identical to TRBD2. The germline CDR1 and CDR2 sequences are SGHTA and FQGTGA. With 5 bases clipped from V and 3 bases from J, the junction kept 7 bases outside the gene matches. The CDR3 spans 14 residues. CDR3 sequence (DNA): TGTGCCAGCAGCCCCGCCCCGGGGGGCTACGAGCAGTACTTC. Translating gives CASSPAPGGYEQYF. The full variable domain, completed using reference TRBV7-3 and TRBJ2-7, is GAGVSQTPSNKVTEKGKYVELRCDPISGHTALYWYRQSLGQGPEFLIYFQGTGAADDSGLPNDRFFAVRPEGSVSTLKIQRTERGDSAVYLCASSPAPGGYEQYFGPGTRLTVT.

The chain joins TRBV30 to TRBJ2-5; D might be TRBD2 (7 bases). Germline CDR1 is GTSNPN and CDR2 is SVGIG (reference sequence). This CDR3 has 14 residues. V lost 2 bases to trimming and J lost 5 bases, with 15 bases between them. DNA for the CDR3: TGTGCCTGGAGTCTAACGGGGGGCCGGGAGACCCAGTACTTC. Protein sequence: CAWSLTGGRETQYF.

The gene calls are TRBV4-3 and TRBJ1-1; 9 bases match TRBD1. V was clipped by 4 bases and J by 5 bases; unmatched bases: 11. The CDR3 contains 16 residues. The germline gives CDR1 LGHNA, CDR2 YSLEER. The chain's CDR3 is CASSPGTGQDNTEAFF. The DNA of the CDR3 is TGCGCCAGCAGCCCCGGGACAGGGCAGGACAATACTGAAGCTTTCTTT.

This chain links TRBV7-2 with TRBJ2-4, with D maybe TRBD2 (7 bases). There are 15 residues in the CDR3. V was trimmed by 2 bases and J by 8 bases, leaving 16 bases between them. Looked up from germline, CDR1 is SGHTA and CDR2 is FQGNSA. CDR3 in amino acids: CASSLKAGAYDIQYF. CDR3 nucleotide sequence: TGTGCCAGCAGCTTAAAGGCGGGGGCCTATGACATTCAGTACTTC.

This sequence joins TRBV19 and TRBJ2-2, with 7 bases that match TRBD1. The CDR3 runs 16 residues. V was pared by 0 bases and J by 3 bases, with 4 bases of the junction left unmatched. Per the germline V gene, CDR1 is LNHDA and CDR2 is SQIVND (reference sequence). The CDR3 spells CASSIEVGGHTGELFF. Written as DNA, the CDR3 is TGTGCCAGTAGTATAGAGGTAGGGGGCCACACCGGGGAGCTGTTTTTT.

J is TRBJ1-6 and V is TRBV9; perhaps TRBD1 as D (6 bases). V was trimmed by 2 bases and J by 4 bases, leaving 16 bases between them. This CDR3 contains 17 residues. Germline loops: CDR1 SGDLS, CDR2 YYNGEE. The CDR3 sequence: CASSVSWGGAYNSPLHF. The CDR3 DNA reads TGTGCCAGCAGCGTTAGCTGGGGGGGCGCTTATAATTCACCCCTCCACTTT.

This clone was detected only once. The J gene is TRBJ2-7, the V gene TRBV19, with 7 bases that match TRBD1. The CDR3 is made up of 14 amino acids. The junction had 5 bases not matched to a gene; V was cut back by 3 bases and J by 3 bases. CDR1 and CDR2 (germline): LNHDA, SQIVND (reference sequence). The CDR3 loop is CASSMTGQIYEQYF. The CDR3 nucleotides are TGTGCCAGTAGTATGACAGGGCAAATCTACGAGCAGTACTTC.

The rearrangement uses TRBV5-1 and TRBJ2-7; 7 positions agree with TRBD2. Trimming cost V 4 bases and J 6 bases; bases outside gene matches: 10. Per germline, CDR1 SGHRS and CDR2 YFSETQ. CDR3 length equals 14 residues. The CDR3: CASSRRGEIREQYF. The CDR3 nucleotides read TGCGCCAGCAGCCGTCGGGGGGAGATTCGCGAGCAGTACTTC.

The chain employs TRBV29-1 and TRBJ1-2, with unresolved D. This CDR3 contains 14 residues. V lost 7 bases, J lost 4 bases, and 19 bases lay in between. CDR1 SQVTM and CDR2 ANQGSEA come from the germline V gene. As DNA, the CDR3 is TGCAGCGCGCTACTGGGCGAGACGTTCTATGGCTACACCTTC. Translating gives CSALLGETFYGYTF.

This chain joins TRBV7-9 and TRBJ2-5; 7 bases fit TRBD2. This CDR3 comprises 15 residues. The V gene's germline CDR1 is SEHNR and CDR2 FQNEAQ (reference sequence). J lost 2 bases, V lost 0 bases, and 3 bases had no gene match. The CDR3 region is CASSLARAGQETQYF. Here the CDR3 DNA reads TGTGCCAGCAGCTTAGCAAGAGCGGGACAAGAGACCCAGTACTTC.